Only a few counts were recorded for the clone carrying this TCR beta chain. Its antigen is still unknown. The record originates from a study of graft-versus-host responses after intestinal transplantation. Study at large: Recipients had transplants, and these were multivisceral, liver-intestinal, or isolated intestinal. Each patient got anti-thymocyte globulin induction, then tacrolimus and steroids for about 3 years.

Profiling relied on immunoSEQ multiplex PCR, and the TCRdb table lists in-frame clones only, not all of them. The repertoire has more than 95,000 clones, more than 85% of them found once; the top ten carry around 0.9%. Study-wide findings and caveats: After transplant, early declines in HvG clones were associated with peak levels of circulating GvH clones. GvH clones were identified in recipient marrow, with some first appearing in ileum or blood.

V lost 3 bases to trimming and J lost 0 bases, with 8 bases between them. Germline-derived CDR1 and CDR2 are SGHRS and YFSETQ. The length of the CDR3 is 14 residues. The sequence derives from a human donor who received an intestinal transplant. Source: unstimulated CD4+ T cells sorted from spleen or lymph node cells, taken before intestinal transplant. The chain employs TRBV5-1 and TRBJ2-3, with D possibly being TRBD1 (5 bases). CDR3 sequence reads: CASSSRTSTDTQYF. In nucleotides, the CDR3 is TGCGCCAGCAGCTCTCGGACAAGCACAGATACGCAGTATTTT.